Here is one TCR beta chain with its context. The source of the sample is a study of blood T cell repertoires in COVID-19. Study-level background: T cells, B-cell-depleted T cells, or PBMCs supplied cDNA or gDNA.

The method was immunoSEQ multiplex PCR; TCRdb's version includes in-frame clones alone and lacks a portion of them. Seen here are 200,000 to 250,000 clones, roughly 84% observed once, and the top ten hold 3.6%. Germline V gene data show CDR1 as SGHNT and CDR2 as YYREEE (reference sequence). Trimming removed 4 bases from V and 7 bases from J; junction bases left unmatched: 12. The CDR3 covers 15 residues. Sample: peripheral blood. The TCR sequence derives from a woman older than 75 with acute or convalescent COVID-19. J is TRBJ1-2 and V is TRBV5-4; TRBD1 aligns across 8 bases. The CDR3 spells CASSINTGGGGGYTF. The DNA for the CDR3 is TGTGCCAGCAGCATTAATACAGGGGGAGGAGGTGGCTACACCTTC.